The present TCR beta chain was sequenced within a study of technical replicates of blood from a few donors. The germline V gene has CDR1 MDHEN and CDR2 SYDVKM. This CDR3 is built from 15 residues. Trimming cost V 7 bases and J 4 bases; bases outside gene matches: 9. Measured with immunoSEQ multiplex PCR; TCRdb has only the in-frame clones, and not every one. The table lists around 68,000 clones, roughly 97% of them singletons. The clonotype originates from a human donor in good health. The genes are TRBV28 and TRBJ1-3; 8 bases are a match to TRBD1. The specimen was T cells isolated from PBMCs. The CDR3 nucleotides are TGTGCCAGCATACCAACAGGGGGAGGGGGAAACACCATATATTTT. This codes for CASIPTGGGGNTIYF.